The sequence of this T cell receptor (beta chain) was determined in a study of shared clonotypes between healthy human individuals. The wider study: The study enrolled a couple of women and a few men aged 18 to 49.

Concerning this clone itself: What it binds is not known.

The CDR3 loop spans 14 amino acids. V was pared by 2 bases and J by 7 bases, with 5 bases of the junction left unmatched. Germline V CDR1 and CDR2: SGHTA, FQGNSA. Deep-level settings were used for running the assay. Sequenced by immunoSEQ multiplex PCR; TCRdb stores in-frame clones only, minus some. Here the sample spans roughly 2.2 million clones, approximately 93% being singletons. Study-level points and caveats: Non-shared clonotypes displayed generation probabilities falling below those of clonotypes present in all four donors.

The healthy adult donors were HIV-negative and reported no recent acute infections or vaccinations. The chain has TRBV7-2 and TRBJ1-2; TRBD1 aligns across 9 bases. What was sequenced was naive CD4+ T cells from PBMCs. The sample's subset: CD45RA+ positively selected. This TCR was sampled from a man younger than 35 in good health. Some clones in this sample may be carry-over from other donors' samples. In nucleotides, the CDR3 is TGTGCCAGCAGCTTACTGGGGACAGGGTTTGGCTACACCTTC. It yields the protein CASSLLGTGFGYTF.